A selection of T cell receptor beta chains follows, all from one sample in a study of OX40 agonist ivuxolimab in advanced cancers. Measured with immunoSEQ multiplex PCR; TCRdb has only the in-frame clones, and not every one. The sample has roughly 77,000 clones; about 90% are singletons. Material: CD4+ or CD8+ T cells sorted from blood, obtained in a trial of the OX40 agonist ivuxolimab. Receptors were obtained from an adult with an advanced solid tumor such as melanoma, head and neck, liver or kidney cancer. Both conserved end residues are part of each CDR3. The D gene is left open where the match is weak. A row's size may be missing; if present it is once, few, many or a size class.

TRBV27	few	TRBJ2-7	13	NA	TGTGCCAGCAGTTTGGGACGGTCCTACGAGCAGTACTTC	CASSLGRSYEQYF
TRBV6-5	NA	TRBJ2-5	14	TRBD2	TGTGCCAGCAGTTACGCCAGCGGGGGAGAGACCCAGTACTTC	CASSYASGGETQYF
TRBV21-1	NA	TRBJ2-5	16	NA	TGTGCCAGCAGCAAAGATGGTGACAGGAGCCAAGAGACCCAGTACTTC	CASSKDGDRSQETQYF
TRBV6-1	NA	TRBJ1-1	14	NA	TGTGCCAGCAGTTTACAGGGCCTGAACACTGAAGCTTTCTTT	CASSLQGLNTEAFF
TRBV6-6	once	TRBJ1-3	16	NA	TGTGCCAGCAGTTACTCGCCCAGCCACTCTGGAAACACCATATATTTT	CASSYSPSHSGNTIYF
TRBV11-2	NA	TRBJ2-7	15	NA	TGTGCCAGCAGCGCCGGAGCTGGGAGTAGGTACGAGCAGTACTTC	CASSAGAGSRYEQYF
TRBV29-1	NA	TRBJ1-4	14	NA	TGCAGCGTTGAAGTTCCGGGAAGGGAGGGAAAACTGTTTTTT	CSVEVPGREGKLFF
TRBV27	NA	TRBJ1-1	11	NA	TGTGCCAGCAGTTTCGGCACTGAAGCTTTCTTT	CASSFGTEAFF
TRBV7-8	NA	TRBJ1-2	15	NA	TGTGCCAGCAGCCCCCATAGGGTACCCAACTATGGCTACACCTTC	CASSPHRVPNYGYTF
TRBV27	NA	TRBJ2-7	18	TRBD1	TGTGCCAGCAGTTTTTTAACCCCCGACAGGGGAAGCTCCTACGAGCAGTACTTC	CASSFLTPDRGSSYEQYF
TRBV12-5	NA	TRBJ2-1	16	TRBD2	TGTGCTAGTGCTAGATCAGGACTAGCGGTTTACAATGAGCAGTTCTTC	CASARSGLAVYNEQFF
TRBV27	NA	TRBJ1-2	13	NA	TGTGCCAGCAGTTTCAGCGTTTCCTATGGCTACACCTTC	CASSFSVSYGYTF
TRBV5-4	NA	TRBJ2-3	12	NA	TGTGCCAGCAGCTCTAAGGTGGATACGCAGTATTTT	CASSSKVDTQYF
TRBV19	NA	TRBJ1-1	13	NA	TGTGCCAGTAGTGGGCAGGCGGACACTGAAGCTTTCTTT	CASSGQADTEAFF
TRBV7-9	NA	TRBJ1-2	13	NA	TGTGCCAGCAGCTTATTACGGGGCTATGGCTACACCTTC	CASSLLRGYGYTF
TRBV5-5	NA	TRBJ1-1	11	NA	TGTGCCAGCAGCGCCAACACTGAAGCTTTCTTT	CASSANTEAFF
TRBV6-5	NA	TRBJ1-6	14	NA	TGTGCACACGCCGCCGGACAGTATAATTCACCCCTCCACTTT	CAHAAGQYNSPLHF
TRBV7-2	NA	TRBJ2-3	16	TRBD2	TGTGCCAGCAGCTTAAAGCGGGGCCCTACCACAGATACGCAGTATTTT	CASSLKRGPTTDTQYF
TRBV6-5	few	TRBJ2-1	13	NA	TGTGCCAGCAGTTTCCCTACTCCCAATGAGCAGTTCTTC	CASSFPTPNEQFF
TRBV27	NA	TRBJ1-1	15	NA	TGTGCCAGCAGTTCCCATCGGCAGGGAGGTACTGAAGCTTTCTTT	CASSSHRQGGTEAFF
TRBV7-2	NA	TRBJ1-1	10	NA	TGTGCCAGCAGCTATACTGAAGCTTTCTTT	CASSYTEAFF
TRBV5-1	NA	TRBJ1-4	16	NA	TGCGCCAGCCCCAATCCCGAGGGGTTGTCTAATGAAAAACTGTTTTTT	CASPNPEGLSNEKLFF
TRBV27	few	TRBJ1-1	14	NA	TGTGCCAGCAGTTTACTTCTAGGCAGCACTGAAGCTTTCTTT	CASSLLLGSTEAFF
TRBV7-8	NA	TRBJ2-1	13	NA	TGTGCCAGCAGCTTAATGCCCCTCAATGAGCAGTTCTTC	CASSLMPLNEQFF
TRBV6-5	NA	TRBJ2-1	13	NA	TGTGCCAGCAGACCCCACCGGGACAATGAGCAGTTCTTC	CASRPHRDNEQFF
TRBV7-9	NA	TRBJ1-2	12	NA	TGTGCCAGCAGCTTCGCGGGGGAGGGCTACACCTTC	CASSFAGEGYTF
TRBV7-8	few	TRBJ1-5	14	NA	TGTGCCAGCAGCTTATCAGGGACTAATCAGCCCCAGCATTTT	CASSLSGTNQPQHF